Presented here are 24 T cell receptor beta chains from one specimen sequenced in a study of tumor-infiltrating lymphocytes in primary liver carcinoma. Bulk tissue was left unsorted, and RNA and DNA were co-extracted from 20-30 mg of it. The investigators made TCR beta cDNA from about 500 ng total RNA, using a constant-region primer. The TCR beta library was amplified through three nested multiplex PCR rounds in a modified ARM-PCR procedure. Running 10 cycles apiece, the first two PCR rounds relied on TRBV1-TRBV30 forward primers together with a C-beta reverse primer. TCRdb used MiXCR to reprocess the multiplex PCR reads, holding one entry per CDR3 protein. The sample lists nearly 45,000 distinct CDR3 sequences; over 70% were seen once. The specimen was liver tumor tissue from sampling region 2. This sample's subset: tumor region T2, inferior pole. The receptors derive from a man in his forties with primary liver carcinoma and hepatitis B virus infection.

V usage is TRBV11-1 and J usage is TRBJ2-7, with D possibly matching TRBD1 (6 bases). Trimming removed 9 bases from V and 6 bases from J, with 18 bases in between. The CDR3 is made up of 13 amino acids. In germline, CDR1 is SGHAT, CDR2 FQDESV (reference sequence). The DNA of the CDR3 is TGTGCCAGAAGGGGGAAGCGACCCTGCGAGCAGTACTTC. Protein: CARRGKRPCEQYF.

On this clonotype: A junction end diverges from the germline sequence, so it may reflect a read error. In DNA form, the CDR3 reads TGTGCCAGCAGCTTAATGAGTAGTAATGCTGTCTACGAGCGGTACTTC. Its translation is CASSLMSSNAVYERYF. The rearrangement joins TRBV7-8 to TRBJ2-7; D gene uncertain. The CDR3 runs 16 residues. Germline-derived CDR1 and CDR2 are SGHVS and FQNEAQ. Drawing the rest from reference TRBV7-8 and TRBJ2-7, the complete variable domain is GAGVSQSPRYKVAKRGQDVALRCDPISGHVSLFWYQQALGQGPEFLTYFQNEAQLDKSGLPSDRFFAERPEGSVSTLKIQRTQQEDSAVYLCASSLMSSNAVYERYFGPGTRLTVT.

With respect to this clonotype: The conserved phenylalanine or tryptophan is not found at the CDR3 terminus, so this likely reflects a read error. The DNA of the CDR3 is TGTGCCATCAGCCCCATGGGGGACGGACGGCAGTATATT. This encodes CAISPMGDGRQYI. The rearrangement joins TRBV6-2 or TRBV6-3 to TRBJ2-3; D could derive from TRBD1 or TRBD2 (5 bases each). Trimming took off 10 bases at V and 11 bases at J, with 22 bases between the two ends. Germline CDR1 reads MNHEY; CDR2 reads SVGEGT. The CDR3 has 13 amino acids.

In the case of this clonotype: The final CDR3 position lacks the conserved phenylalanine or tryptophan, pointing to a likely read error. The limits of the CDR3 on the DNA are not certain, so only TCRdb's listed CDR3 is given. The CDR3 region is CASSLVEGPTFY. V is TRBV7-9 and J is TRBJ1-1. Germline CDR1 SEHNR, CDR2 FQNEAQ (reference sequence). The CDR3 has 12 amino acids, counting both end residues.

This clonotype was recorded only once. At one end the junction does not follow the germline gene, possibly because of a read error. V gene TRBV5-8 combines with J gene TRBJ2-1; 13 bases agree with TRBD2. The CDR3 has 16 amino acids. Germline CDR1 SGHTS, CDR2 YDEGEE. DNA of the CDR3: TGTGCCAGCAGCTCGGGACTAGCGGGATTATACAACGAGCAGTCCTTC. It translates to CASSSGLAGLYNEQSF. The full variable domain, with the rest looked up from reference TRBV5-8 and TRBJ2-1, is EAGVTQSPTHLIKTRGQQATLRCSPISGHTSVYWYQQALGLGLQFLLWYDEGEERNRGNFPPRFSGRQFPNYSSELNVNALELEDSALYLCASSSGLAGLYNEQSFGPGTRLTVL.

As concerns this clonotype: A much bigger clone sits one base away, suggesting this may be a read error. The CDR3 DNA is TGTGTCAGTAGATCTGAGTTTAGGGGTCGCACTGAAGCTTTCTTT. Its translation is CVSRSEFRGRTEAFF. This chain uses TRBV19 with TRBJ1-1; a weak D match, TRBD1 (5 bases). CDR3 length: 15 residues. Per germline, CDR1 LNHDA and CDR2 SQIVND (reference sequence).

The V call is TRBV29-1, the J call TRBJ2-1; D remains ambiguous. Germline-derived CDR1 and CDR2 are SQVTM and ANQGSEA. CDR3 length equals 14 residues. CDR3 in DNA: TGCAGTGTCGGTATTAGAGGTTCCTACAATGAGCAGTTCTTC. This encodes CSVGIRGSYNEQFF.

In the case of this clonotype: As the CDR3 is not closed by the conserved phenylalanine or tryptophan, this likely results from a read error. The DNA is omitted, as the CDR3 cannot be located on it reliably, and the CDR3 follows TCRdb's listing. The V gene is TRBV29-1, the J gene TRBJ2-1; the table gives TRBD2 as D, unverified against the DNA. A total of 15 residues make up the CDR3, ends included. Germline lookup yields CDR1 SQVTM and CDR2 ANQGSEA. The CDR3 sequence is CSVGPAGGFYNEQFL.

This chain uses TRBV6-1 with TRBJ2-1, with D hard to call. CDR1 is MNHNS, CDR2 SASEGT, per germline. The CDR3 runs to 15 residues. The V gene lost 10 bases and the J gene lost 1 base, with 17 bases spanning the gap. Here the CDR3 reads CAITMADRSYNEQFF. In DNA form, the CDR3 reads TGTGCCATCACTATGGCGGATAGGTCCTACAATGAGCAGTTCTTC.

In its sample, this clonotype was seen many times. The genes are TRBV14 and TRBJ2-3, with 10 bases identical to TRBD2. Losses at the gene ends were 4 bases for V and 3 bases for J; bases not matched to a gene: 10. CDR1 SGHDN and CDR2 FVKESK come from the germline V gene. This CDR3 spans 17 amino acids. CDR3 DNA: TGTGCCAGCAGCCTACGGAGCGGGAGGGCCGTGACAGATACGCAGTATTTT. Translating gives CASSLRSGRAVTDTQYF.

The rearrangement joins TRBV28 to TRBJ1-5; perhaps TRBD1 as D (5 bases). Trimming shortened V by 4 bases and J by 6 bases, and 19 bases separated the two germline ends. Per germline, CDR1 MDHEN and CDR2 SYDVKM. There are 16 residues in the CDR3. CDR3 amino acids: CASSSSDRGGGQPQHF. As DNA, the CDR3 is TGTGCCAGCAGTTCCTCCGACCGGGGCGGTGGTCAGCCCCAGCATTTT.

The CDR3 loop reads CSLKFGQSFYGYTF. In nucleotides, the CDR3 is TGCAGCCTCAAGTTTGGACAGTCGTTTTATGGCTACACCTTC. This chain joins TRBV29-1 and TRBJ1-2; tentatively, D is TRBD1 (6 bases). The V end lost 8 bases, the J end lost 5 bases, and 21 bases lay between the germline ends. CDR1 is SQVTM, CDR2 ANQGSEA, per germline. CDR3 length: 14 residues. Full variable domain (remainder filled in from reference TRBV29-1 and TRBJ1-2): SAVISQKPSRDICQRGTSLTIQCQVDSQVTMMFWYRQQPGQSLTLIATANQGSEATYESGFVIDKFPISRPNLTFSTLTVSNMSPEDSSIYLCSLKFGQSFYGYTFGSGTRLTVV.

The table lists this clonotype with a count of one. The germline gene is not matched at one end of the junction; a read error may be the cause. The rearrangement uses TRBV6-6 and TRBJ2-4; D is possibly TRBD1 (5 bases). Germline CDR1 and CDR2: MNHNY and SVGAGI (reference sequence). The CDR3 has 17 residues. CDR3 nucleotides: TGTGCCAGTAGTTACTCGAGGTCAGGGATCGCCAGAAACATTCAGTACTTC. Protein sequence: CASSYSRSGIARNIQYF.

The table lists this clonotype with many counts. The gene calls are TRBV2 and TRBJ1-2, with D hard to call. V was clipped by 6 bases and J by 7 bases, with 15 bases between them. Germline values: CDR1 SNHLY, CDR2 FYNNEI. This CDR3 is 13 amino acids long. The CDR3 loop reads CASSYLTEGGYTF. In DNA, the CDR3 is TGTGCCAGCAGCTACCTTACCGAAGGTGGCTACACCTTC.

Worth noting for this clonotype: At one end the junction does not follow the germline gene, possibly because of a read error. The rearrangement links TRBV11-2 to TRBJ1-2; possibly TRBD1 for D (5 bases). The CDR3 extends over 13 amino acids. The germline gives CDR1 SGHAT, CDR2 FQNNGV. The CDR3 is CANSSNRGESYTF. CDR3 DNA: TGTGCCAACAGCTCTAACCGAGGGGAAAGCTACACCTTC.

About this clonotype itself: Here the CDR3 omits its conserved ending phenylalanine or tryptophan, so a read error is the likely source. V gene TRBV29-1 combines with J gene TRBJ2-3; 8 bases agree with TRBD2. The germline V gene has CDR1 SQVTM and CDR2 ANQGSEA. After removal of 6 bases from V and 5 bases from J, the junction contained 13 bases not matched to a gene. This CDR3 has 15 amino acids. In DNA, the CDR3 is TGCAGCGTACGGACTAGCTGGAGTTGGAAAGATACGCAGTATATT. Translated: CSVRTSWSWKDTQYI.

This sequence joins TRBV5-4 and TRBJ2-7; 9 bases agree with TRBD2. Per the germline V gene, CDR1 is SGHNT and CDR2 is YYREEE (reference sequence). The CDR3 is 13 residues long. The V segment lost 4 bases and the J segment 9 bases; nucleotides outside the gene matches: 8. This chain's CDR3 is CASSPSGMYRQYF. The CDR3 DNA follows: TGTGCCAGCAGCCCTAGCGGGATGTATAGGCAGTACTTC.

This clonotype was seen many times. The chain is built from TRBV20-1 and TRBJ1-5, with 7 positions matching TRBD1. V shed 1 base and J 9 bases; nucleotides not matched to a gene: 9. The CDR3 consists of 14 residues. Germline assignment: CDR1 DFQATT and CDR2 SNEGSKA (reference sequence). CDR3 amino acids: CSARVPGGIRPQHF. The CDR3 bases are TGCAGTGCTAGAGTCCCAGGGGGTATTAGGCCCCAGCATTTT.

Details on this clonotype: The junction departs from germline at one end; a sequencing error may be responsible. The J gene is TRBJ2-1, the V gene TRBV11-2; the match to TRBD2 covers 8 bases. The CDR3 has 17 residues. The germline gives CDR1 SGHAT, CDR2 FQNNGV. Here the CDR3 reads CASSLDSGGRLYIEQFF. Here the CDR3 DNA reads TGTGCCAGCAGCTTAGATAGCGGCGGGAGGCTCTACATTGAGCAGTTCTTC.

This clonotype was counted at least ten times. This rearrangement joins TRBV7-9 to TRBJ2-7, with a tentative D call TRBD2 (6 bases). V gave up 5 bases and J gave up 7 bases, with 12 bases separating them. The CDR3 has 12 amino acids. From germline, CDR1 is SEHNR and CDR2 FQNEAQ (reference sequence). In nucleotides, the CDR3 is TGTGCCAGCAGCCCCGGGCTAGCGGAGCAGTACTTC. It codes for CASSPGLAEQYF. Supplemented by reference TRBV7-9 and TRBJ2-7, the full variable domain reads DTGVSQNPRHKITKRGQNVTFRCDPISEHNRLYWYRQTLGQGPEFLTYFQNEAQLEKSRLLSDRFSAERPKGSFSTLEIQRTEQGDSAMYLCASSPGLAEQYFGPGTRLTVT.

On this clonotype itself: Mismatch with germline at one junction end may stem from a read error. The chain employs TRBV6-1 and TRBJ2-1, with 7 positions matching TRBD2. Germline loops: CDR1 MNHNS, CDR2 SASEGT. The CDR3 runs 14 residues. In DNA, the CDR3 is TGTGACCGCTGGTCAGGGAGGGCCGTCAATGAGCGGTTCTTC. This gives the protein CDRWSGRAVNERFF.

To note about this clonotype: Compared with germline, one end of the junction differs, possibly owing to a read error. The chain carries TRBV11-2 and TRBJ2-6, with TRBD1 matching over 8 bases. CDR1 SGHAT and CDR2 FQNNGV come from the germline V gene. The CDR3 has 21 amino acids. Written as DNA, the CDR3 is TGTGCTAGCAGCATGGGGGGAGACAGGGGCATTTCCCTCTCTGGGGCAAACGTCCTGGCTTTC. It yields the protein CASSMGGDRGISLSGANVLAF.

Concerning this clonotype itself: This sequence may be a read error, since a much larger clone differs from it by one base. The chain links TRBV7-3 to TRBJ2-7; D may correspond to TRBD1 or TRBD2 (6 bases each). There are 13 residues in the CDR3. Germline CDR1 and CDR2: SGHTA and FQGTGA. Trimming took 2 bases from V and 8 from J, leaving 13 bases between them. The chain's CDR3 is CASSLGGGTKQYF. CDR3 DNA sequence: TGTGCCAGCAGCTTAGGAGGGGGGACCAAGCAGTACTTC.

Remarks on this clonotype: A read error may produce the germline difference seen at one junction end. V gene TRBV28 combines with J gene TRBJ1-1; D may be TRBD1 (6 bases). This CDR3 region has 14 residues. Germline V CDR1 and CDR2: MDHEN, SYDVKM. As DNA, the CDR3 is TGTGACAGCAGTTTAGACAGGTCTGGGACTGAAGCTTTCTTT. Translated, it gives CDSSLDRSGTEAFF.